These 30 T cell receptor beta chains share one sample of origin, sequenced in a study of T cells in Graves' hyperthyroidism and ophthalmopathy. Authors of the study amplified TCR beta CDR3 regions from RNA transcripts. Using the HTBI primer set, a first-round RT-PCR was run on the TCR CDR3. Via MiXCR, TCRdb re-called the multiplex PCR reads, giving one row per CDR3 protein. The sample holds more than 500,000 distinct CDR3 sequences, approximately 16% seen once. The sample was blood. These receptors were collected from a woman between 25 and 40 years old with Graves' ophthalmopathy.

The V gene is TRBV15, the J gene TRBJ2-7; 10 bases agree with TRBD2. Germline V gene data show CDR1 as LNHNV and CDR2 as YYDKDF (reference sequence). The CDR3 has 16 amino acids. The ends lost 5 bases at V and 3 bases at J; junction bases unmatched: 10. CDR3 region: CATSGGRTSGVYEQYF. CDR3 DNA: TGTGCCACCAGCGGGGGAAGGACTAGCGGAGTCTACGAGCAGTACTTC. The complete variable domain, with remaining parts taken from reference TRBV15 and TRBJ2-7, reads DAMVIQNPRYQVTQFGKPVTLSCSQTLNHNVMYWYQQKSSQAPKLLFHYYDKDFNNEADTPDNFQSRRPNTSFCFLDIRSPGLGDTAMYLCATSGGRTSGVYEQYFGPGTRLTVT.

This clonotype showed up many times. The J gene is TRBJ2-7, the V gene TRBV6-1, with D tentatively TRBD2 (5 bases). The germline gives CDR1 MNHNS, CDR2 SASEGT. Trimming left V 6 bases short and J 6 bases short, with 18 bases between. The CDR3 totals 14 residues. The CDR3 sequence: CASSSGNGFGEQYF. CDR3 DNA sequence: TGTGCCAGCAGCTCCGGGAACGGGTTTGGCGAGCAGTACTTC.

The chain carries TRBV20-1 and TRBJ2-5; the match to TRBD2 covers 8 bases. Germline CDR1 DFQATT, CDR2 SNEGSKA (reference sequence). The V segment lost 3 bases and the J segment 5 bases; nucleotides outside the gene matches: 5. CDR3 size: 13 residues. The CDR3 sequence: CSARPAGVETQYF. The CDR3 region has the DNA TGCAGTGCTAGGCCAGCGGGAGTCGAGACCCAGTACTTC.

This clonotype has a handful of counts. The J gene is TRBJ2-7, the V gene TRBV6-5; 8 bases are a match to TRBD1. J lost 5 bases, V lost 6 bases, and 12 bases had no gene match. CDR3 length equals 15 residues. The germline V gene encodes CDR1 MNHEY and CDR2 SVGAGI. In DNA, the CDR3 is TGTGCCAGCAGACCGATCGGGACAGGTTTCCACGAGCAGTACTTC. Its translation is CASRPIGTGFHEQYF.

This clonotype was seen at least ten times. The V gene is TRBV20-1, the J gene TRBJ2-1; 13 bases line up with TRBD2. Germline V gene data show CDR1 as DFQATT and CDR2 as SNEGSKA (reference sequence). The CDR3 is 15 residues long. The ends lost 6 bases at V and 7 bases at J; junction bases unmatched: 9. The CDR3 here is CSAKRTSGRLNEQFF. For the CDR3, the DNA is TGCAGTGCGAAAAGGACTAGCGGGAGATTGAATGAGCAGTTCTTC.

This clonotype was counted between two and nine times. V is TRBV5-1 and J is TRBJ2-1; no definite D call. V lost 0 bases and J lost 9, with 10 bases in between. Germline V gene data show CDR1 as SGHRS and CDR2 as YFSETQ. This CDR3 has 13 amino acids. This CDR3 reads CASSLDGFGEQFF. CDR3 coding DNA: TGCGCCAGCAGCTTGGATGGGTTCGGTGAGCAGTTCTTC.

This clonotype showed up just a few times. The chain carries TRBV5-1 and TRBJ2-5; 11 bases match TRBD2. With V trimmed by 0 bases and J by 4 bases, 8 bases remained unmatched. The CDR3 extends over 17 amino acids. CDR1 is SGHRS, CDR2 YFSETQ, per germline. The CDR3 protein is CASSLEISGRARETQYF. CDR3 sequence (DNA): TGCGCCAGCAGCTTGGAAATTAGCGGGAGGGCCCGAGAGACCCAGTACTTC. Full variable domain (remainder filled in from reference TRBV5-1 and TRBJ2-5): KAGVTQTPRYLIKTRGQQVTLSCSPISGHRSVSWYQQTPGQGLQFLFEYFSETQRNKGNFPGRFSGRQFSNSRSEMNVSTLELGDSALYLCASSLEISGRARETQYFGPGTRLLVL.

This clonotype appeared many times. The CDR3 here is CASSLFPGENEQFF. CDR3 in DNA: TGTGCCAGCAGCTTATTTCCTGGGGAAAATGAGCAGTTCTTC. The chain couples TRBV7-3 to TRBJ2-1; D is undetermined. Trimming removed 2 bases at V and 7 bases at J, with 12 bases between. Germline lookup yields CDR1 SGHTA and CDR2 FQGTGA. CDR3 length: 14 residues.

This chain uses TRBV5-1 with TRBJ2-7; 8 bases are a match to TRBD1. Germline loops: CDR1 SGHRS, CDR2 YFSETQ. This CDR3 has 13 amino acids. V was pared by 10 bases and J by 3 bases, with 9 bases of the junction left unmatched. The CDR3 is CAGSGQGGYEQYF. The CDR3, as DNA: TGCGCCGGTTCAGGACAGGGCGGCTACGAGCAGTACTTC. Full variable domain (missing parts from reference TRBV5-1 and TRBJ2-7): KAGVTQTPRYLIKTRGQQVTLSCSPISGHRSVSWYQQTPGQGLQFLFEYFSETQRNKGNFPGRFSGRQFSNSRSEMNVSTLELGDSALYLCAGSGQGGYEQYFGPGTRLTVT.

V usage is TRBV6-1 and J usage is TRBJ2-1; tentatively, D is TRBD1 (6 bases). Between the trimmed V and J ends, which lost 5 bases and 3 bases, there was a span of 14 bases. This CDR3 region has 15 residues. Germline CDR1 reads MNHNS; CDR2 reads SASEGT. The CDR3, as DNA: TGTGCCAGCAGTCGCCCGGGACACGACTACAATGAGCAGTTCTTC. Protein: CASSRPGHDYNEQFF.

This chain uses TRBV7-2 with TRBJ2-2; D might be TRBD1 or TRBD2, each matching 7 bases. The V and J ends lost 4 bases and 9 bases respectively, with 18 bases between them. The CDR3 is 15 amino acids. CDR1 is SGHTA, CDR2 FQGNSA, per germline. Written as DNA, the CDR3 is TGTGCCAGCAGCTGGGGCCGGGACAGCGGGAGGGAGCTGTTTTTT. The encoded protein is CASSWGRDSGRELFF.

The sample holds a few counts of this clonotype. The chain couples TRBV30 to TRBJ2-7, with 11 bases identical to TRBD1. CDR3 length: 15 residues. The germline gives CDR1 GTSNPN, CDR2 SVGIG (reference sequence). After removal of 2 bases from V and 2 bases from J, the junction contained 5 bases not matched to a gene. The CDR3 DNA reads as TGTGCCTGGAGTCGCCGGGACAGGGGGGCCTACGAGCAGTACTTC. This sequence encodes CAWSRRDRGAYEQYF.

The table lists this clonotype with a few counts. This may be a read error: a much more frequent sequence differs by one nucleotide. The rearrangement joins TRBV27 to TRBJ1-1; 10 bases line up with TRBD1. This CDR3 spans 16 amino acids. Germline CDR1 is MNHEY and CDR2 is SMNVEV (reference sequence). The CDR3 nucleotides read TGTGTCAGCAGTTTAGTGGGACAGGGGCCTGGTACTGAAGCTTTCTTT. It yields the protein CVSSLVGQGPGTEAFF.

The gene calls are TRBV27 and TRBJ2-3; no reliable D call. In germline, CDR1 is MNHEY, CDR2 SMNVEV (reference sequence). The V gene lost 4 bases and the J gene lost 2 bases, with 10 bases spanning the gap. The CDR3 sequence is 14 residues long. The CDR3 is CASSSTDHTDTQYF. CDR3 nucleotides: TGTGCCAGCAGTTCCACCGACCACACAGATACGCAGTATTTT.

Many counts were recorded for this clonotype. The gene calls are TRBV27 and TRBJ2-2; D may match TRBD1 or TRBD2 (5 bases each). The CDR3 spans 16 residues. With 8 bases removed from V and 2 bases from J, the gap between germline ends came to 18 bases. CDR1 and CDR2 (germline): MNHEY, SMNVEV (reference sequence). The DNA for the CDR3 is TGTGCCAGCCTCCCGCAGCTCGGGGCCAACACCGGGGAGCTGTTTTTT. Residues: CASLPQLGANTGELFF.

The rearrangement uses TRBV20-1 and TRBJ2-2; 8 bases match TRBD2. The CDR3 extends over 15 amino acids. Germline V gives CDR1 DFQATT, CDR2 SNEGSKA (reference sequence). V was pared by 0 bases and J by 2 bases, with 2 bases of the junction left unmatched. The CDR3 region has the DNA TGCAGTGCTAGAGACGGGACTAGTAACACCGGGGAGCTGTTTTTT. This gives the protein CSARDGTSNTGELFF.

About this clonotype itself: A junction boundary mismatches the germline segment, possibly from a read error. The J gene is TRBJ2-6, the V gene TRBV7-3; D is perhaps TRBD1 (6 bases). The CDR3 is 15 amino acids. Germline V gives CDR1 SGHTA, CDR2 FQGTGA. The CDR3 sequence: CASSSRRMGANVLAF. In DNA form, the CDR3 reads TGTGCCAGCAGCTCGAGACGCATGGGGGCCAACGTCCTGGCTTTC. Looking up the rest from reference TRBV7-3 and TRBJ2-6 gives the full variable domain: GAGVSQTPSNKVTEKGKYVELRCDPISGHTALYWYRQSLGQGPEFLIYFQGTGAADDSGLPNDRFFAVRPEGSVSTLKIQRTERGDSAVYLCASSSRRMGANVLAFGAGSRLTVL.

This clonotype was found many times. The rearrangement joins TRBV20-1 to TRBJ2-1; D is possibly TRBD1 (5 bases). The CDR3 totals 14 residues. V was cut by 3 bases and J by 6 bases, with 15 bases left in between. Germline CDR1 reads DFQATT; CDR2 reads SNEGSKA (reference sequence). In nucleotides, the CDR3 is TGCAGTGCTAGGATGCCCCAAGGGGCCAATGAGCAGTTCTTC. Translated, it gives CSARMPQGANEQFF.

This clonotype showed up just a few times. This chain connects TRBV7-2 to TRBJ2-3; D gene unclear. The length of the CDR3 is 15 residues. The V end was cut by 5 bases, the J end by 2 bases, with 14 bases between. Germline V CDR1 and CDR2: SGHTA, FQGNSA. The CDR3 DNA reads as TGTGCCAGCAGCCGTAGGCAGTTCAACACAGATACGCAGTATTTT. It encodes CASSRRQFNTDTQYF.

The sample holds many counts of this clonotype. CDR3 DNA sequence: TGTGCCAGCAGTTCCCCGACGGACCTCAGATCGCAGTATTTT. Translated, it gives CASSSPTDLRSQYF. The chain employs TRBV6-2 or TRBV6-3 and TRBJ2-3; D unclear. CDR3 length equals 14 residues. The germline gives CDR1 MNHEY, CDR2 SVGEGT. V lost 4 bases and J lost 10, with 18 bases in between.

This clonotype was counted many times. The chain links TRBV15 to TRBJ2-2; the D call may be TRBD1 or TRBD2 (5 bases each). V was clipped by 2 bases and J by 0 bases, with 19 bases between them. Germline CDR1 is LNHNV and CDR2 is YYDKDF (reference sequence). This CDR3 is 19 amino acids long. The DNA of the CDR3 is TGTGCCACCAGCAGATACTCATTACAGGAGGTTGCGAACACCGGGGAGCTGTTTTTT. Its protein product is CATSRYSLQEVANTGELFF.

The V and J genes are TRBV6-1 and TRBJ2-1, with 7 bases lining up with TRBD1. Germline loops: CDR1 MNHNS, CDR2 SASEGT. J was trimmed by 9 bases and V by 2 bases; bases with no gene match: 7. The CDR3 sequence is 14 residues long. The CDR3 DNA reads TGTGCCAGCAGTGAATCGAGGGGGCGCACTGAGCAGTTCTTC. As protein: CASSESRGRTEQFF.

This clonotype has at least ten counts. V usage is TRBV20-1 and J usage is TRBJ2-7, with D perhaps given as TRBD1 or TRBD2 (5 bases each). CDR3 size: 14 residues. Germline assignment: CDR1 DFQATT and CDR2 SNEGSKA (reference sequence). The V end was cut by 1 base, the J end by 3 bases, with 13 bases between. The CDR3 nucleotides read TGCAGTGCTAGAGGGGGGAGAACAGTCTACGAGCAGTACTTC. It is translated as CSARGGRTVYEQYF.

A remark on this clonotype: This could be a read error, since a much larger clone is one nucleotide away. This chain joins TRBV28 and TRBJ2-7; possible D gene TRBD2, 5 bases. Per the germline V gene, CDR1 is MDHEN and CDR2 is SYDVKM. V lost 2 bases to trimming and J lost 7 bases, with 12 bases between them. The CDR3 sequence is 13 residues long. The CDR3 sequence is CASSLGWENEQYF. The CDR3 nucleotides read TGTGCCAGCAGTTTAGGTTGGGAGAATGAGCAGTACTTC.

This clonotype has at least ten counts. V and J are TRBV11-2 and TRBJ2-2; the match to TRBD2 covers 14 bases. CDR3 length: 17 residues. Losses at the gene ends were 2 bases for V and 3 bases for J; bases not matched to a gene: 2. Germline values: CDR1 SGHAT, CDR2 FQNNGV. CDR3 protein: CASSLMGLAGDTGELFF. The CDR3 DNA reads as TGTGCCAGCAGCTTAATGGGACTAGCGGGAGACACCGGGGAGCTGTTTTTT.

This clonotype has at least ten counts. The chain couples TRBV6-1 to TRBJ2-3; TRBD1 aligns across 12 bases. J lost 2 bases, V lost 6 bases, and 9 bases had no gene match. CDR1 and CDR2 (germline): MNHNS, SASEGT. The CDR3 runs 17 residues. This CDR3 is CASRGQGAFGYTDTQYF. For the CDR3, the DNA is TGTGCCAGCAGGGGACAGGGGGCATTCGGGTACACAGATACGCAGTATTTT.

This clonotype showed up just a few times. Since a much larger clone is just one base distant, this may be a read error. The chain links TRBV2 to TRBJ2-3; the D is unclear. Trimming stripped 2 bases from V and 8 bases from J, with 11 bases between. This CDR3 has 13 residues. Germline values: CDR1 SNHLY, CDR2 FYNNEI. CDR3 sequence (DNA): TGTGCCAGCAGTGAAAACTCCTATGGTACGCAGTATTTT. It translates to CASSENSYGTQYF.

This sequence joins TRBV29-1 and TRBJ1-1, with 7 nucleotides matching TRBD1. The CDR3 length is 13 residues. The J segment lost 4 bases and the V segment lost 5 bases, leaving 7 bases of the junction unmatched. CDR1 and CDR2 (germline): SQVTM, ANQGSEA. In nucleotides, the CDR3 is TGCAGCGTTCGTATAGGGGGCGCCACTGAAGCTTTCTTT. Its translation: CSVRIGGATEAFF.

In its sample, this clonotype was seen a few times. V and J are TRBV28 and TRBJ1-5, with D unresolved. The CDR3 loop spans 13 amino acids. In germline, CDR1 is MDHEN, CDR2 SYDVKM. The V and J ends lost 6 bases and 2 bases respectively, with 8 bases between them. This CDR3 reads CASRGSGNQPQHF. The CDR3 nucleotides read TGTGCCAGCAGGGGTAGTGGCAATCAGCCCCAGCATTTT.

This clonotype was counted at least ten times. The V and J genes are TRBV27 and TRBJ2-1, with TRBD2 matching 8 bases. The germline V gene has CDR1 MNHEY and CDR2 SMNVEV (reference sequence). The CDR3 spans 16 residues. V lost 5 bases, J lost 14 bases, and 20 bases stayed unmatched. CDR3 in amino acids: CASSITSGATLGGEFF. The CDR3 DNA reads TGTGCCAGCAGTATAACTAGCGGAGCGACTCTAGGTGGGGAGTTCTTC.